A single sample is the source of the 8 T cell receptor beta chains below, sequenced in a study of T cells in Graves' hyperthyroidism and ophthalmopathy. RNA transcripts provided the source from which TCR beta CDR3 regions were amplified. First-round RT-PCR targeting the TCR CDR3 was performed with the HTBI primer set. TCRdb ran MiXCR on the multiplex PCR reads and lists one entry per CDR3 protein. The sample holds approximately 430,000 distinct CDR3 sequences, approximately 15% seen once. The sequencing sample was made of blood. These receptors came from a man aged 18 to 29 with Graves' ophthalmopathy.

Ten or more counts support this clonotype. This rearrangement joins TRBV29-1 to TRBJ2-1; a possible D gene is TRBD1 (5 bases). The CDR3 runs to 11 residues. Looked up from germline, CDR1 is SQVTM and CDR2 is ANQGSEA. With 7 bases removed from V and 8 bases from J, the gap between germline ends came to 12 bases. The CDR3 region has the DNA TGCAGCGCAAGCAGGGTTGATGAGCAGTTCTTC. Its translation: CSASRVDEQFF.

This clonotype was detected many times. The rearrangement links TRBV5-1 to TRBJ1-1, with D perhaps TRBD1 (5 bases). Germline V gene data show CDR1 as SGHRS and CDR2 as YFSETQ. This CDR3 region has 16 residues. V was clipped by 3 bases and J by 2 bases, with 17 bases between them. The CDR3 region is CASSSDPPQGNTEAFF. In nucleotides, the CDR3 is TGCGCCAGCAGCTCGGATCCACCGCAGGGAAACACTGAAGCTTTCTTT.

The V and J genes are TRBV30 and TRBJ1-1, with D uncertain. CDR3 length: 12 residues. Germline-derived CDR1 and CDR2 are GTSNPN and SVGIG (reference sequence). V was pared by 8 bases and J by 2 bases, with 12 bases between. The CDR3 sequence is CAGGRRNTEAFF. DNA for the CDR3: TGTGCCGGTGGACGGCGAAACACTGAAGCTTTCTTT.

This clonotype has ten or more counts. The rearrangement links TRBV12-3 or TRBV12-4 to TRBJ2-3; D is unresolved. The CDR3 is 13 residues long. The V gene lost 3 bases and the J gene lost 2 bases, with 6 bases spanning the gap. Here the CDR3 reads CASSLLPTDTQYF. The CDR3 DNA reads TGTGCCAGCAGTTTGCTCCCCACAGATACGCAGTATTTT.

The sample holds a few counts of this clonotype. V usage is TRBV20-1 and J usage is TRBJ2-1, with 11 bases lining up with TRBD2. The CDR3 totals 14 residues. V lost 5 bases, J lost 13 bases, and 13 bases stayed unmatched. CDR1 and CDR2 (germline): DFQATT, SNEGSKA (reference sequence). The CDR3 loop reads CSAPQASGGRIQFF. DNA for the CDR3: TGCAGTGCTCCGCAGGCTAGCGGGGGGCGAATACAGTTCTTC.

This clonotype was found once. This may be a read error, as it is one base from a much larger clone. The chain has TRBV5-1 and TRBJ2-2; D unclear. The CDR3 sequence is 15 residues long. V was trimmed by 4 bases and J by 1 base, leaving 11 bases between them. Germline values: CDR1 SGHRS, CDR2 YFSETQ. The CDR3 sequence: CASSPPTLNTGELFF. For the CDR3, the DNA is TGCGCCAGCAGCCCCCCGACCCTGAACACCGGGGAGCTGTTTTTT.

A remark on this clonotype: A read error is possible here, since a much larger clone lies one base away. This chain links TRBV7-9 with TRBJ2-7, with D perhaps matching TRBD2 (6 bases). Germline-derived CDR1 and CDR2 are SEHNR and FQNEAQ (reference sequence). This CDR3 spans 15 amino acids. The CDR3 loop reads CASSPAPRGGYEQCF. CDR3 DNA sequence: TGTGCCAGCAGTCCAGCCCCAAGGGGAGGCTACGAGCAGTGCTTC.

This clonotype was seen ten or more times. The chain carries TRBV20-1 and TRBJ2-3; D might be TRBD2 (6 bases). The germline gives CDR1 DFQATT, CDR2 SNEGSKA (reference sequence). Trimming removed 7 bases at V and 2 bases at J, with 19 bases between. CDR3 size: 15 residues. Here the CDR3 reads CSGEGGAGNTDTQYF. The CDR3 coding sequence is TGCAGTGGAGAGGGCGGGGCGGGGAACACAGATACGCAGTATTTT.